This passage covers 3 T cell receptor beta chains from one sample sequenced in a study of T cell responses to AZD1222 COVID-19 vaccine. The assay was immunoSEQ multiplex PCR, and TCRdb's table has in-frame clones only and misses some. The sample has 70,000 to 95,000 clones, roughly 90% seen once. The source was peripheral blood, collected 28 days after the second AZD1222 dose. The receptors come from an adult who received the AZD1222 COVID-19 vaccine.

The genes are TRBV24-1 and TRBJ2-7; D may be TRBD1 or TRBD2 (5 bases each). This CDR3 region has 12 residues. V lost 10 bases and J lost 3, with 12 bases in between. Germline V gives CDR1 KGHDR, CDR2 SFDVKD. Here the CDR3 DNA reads TGTGCCACAAAGGGACCGAGCTACGAGCAGTACTTC. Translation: CATKGPSYEQYF.

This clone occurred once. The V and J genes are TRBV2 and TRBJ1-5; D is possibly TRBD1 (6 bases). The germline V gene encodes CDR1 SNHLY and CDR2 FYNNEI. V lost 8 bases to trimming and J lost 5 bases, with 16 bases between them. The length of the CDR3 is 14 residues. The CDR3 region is CASEDGGHDQPQHF. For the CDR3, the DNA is TGTGCCAGCGAGGACGGGGGACACGATCAGCCCCAGCATTTT.

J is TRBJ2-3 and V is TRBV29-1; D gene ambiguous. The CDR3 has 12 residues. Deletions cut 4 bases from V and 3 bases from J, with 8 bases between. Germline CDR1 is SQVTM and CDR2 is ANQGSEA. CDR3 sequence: CSVVKITDTQYF. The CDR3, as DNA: TGCAGCGTTGTCAAAATTACAGATACGCAGTATTTT.